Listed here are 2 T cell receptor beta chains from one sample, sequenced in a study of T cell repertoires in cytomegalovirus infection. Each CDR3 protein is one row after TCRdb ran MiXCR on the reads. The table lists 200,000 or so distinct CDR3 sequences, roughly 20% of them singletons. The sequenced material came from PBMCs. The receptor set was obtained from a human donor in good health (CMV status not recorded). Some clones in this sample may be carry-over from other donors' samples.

CDR3 region: CASSRLLTSGRKQYF. The CDR3 bases are TGTGCCAGCAGCCGCTTGTTAACTAGCGGGAGGAAGCAGTACTTC. J is TRBJ2-7 and V is TRBV7-2; 12 bases match TRBD2. V was pared by 5 bases and J by 8 bases, with 10 bases of the junction left unmatched. Germline values: CDR1 SGHTA, CDR2 FQGNSA. The CDR3 covers 15 residues.

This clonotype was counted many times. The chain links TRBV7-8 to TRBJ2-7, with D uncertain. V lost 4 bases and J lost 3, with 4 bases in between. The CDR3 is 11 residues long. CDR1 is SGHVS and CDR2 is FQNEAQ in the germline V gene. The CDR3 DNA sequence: TGTGCCAGCAGCTCGTTCTACGAGCAGTACTTC. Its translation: CASSSFYEQYF. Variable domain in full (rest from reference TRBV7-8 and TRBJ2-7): GAGVSQSPRYKVAKRGQDVALRCDPISGHVSLFWYQQALGQGPEFLTYFQNEAQLDKSGLPSDRFFAERPEGSVSTLKIQRTQQEDSAVYLCASSSFYEQYFGPGTRLTVT.